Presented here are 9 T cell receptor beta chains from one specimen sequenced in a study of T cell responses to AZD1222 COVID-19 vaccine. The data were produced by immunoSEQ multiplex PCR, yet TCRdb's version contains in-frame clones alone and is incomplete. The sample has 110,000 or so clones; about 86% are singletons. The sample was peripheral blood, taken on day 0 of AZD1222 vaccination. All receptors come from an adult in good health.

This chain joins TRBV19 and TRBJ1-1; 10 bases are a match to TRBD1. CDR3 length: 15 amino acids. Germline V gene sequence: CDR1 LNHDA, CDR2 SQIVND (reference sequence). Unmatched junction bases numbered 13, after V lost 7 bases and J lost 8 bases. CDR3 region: CASIGTGARYREAFF. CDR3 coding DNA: TGTGCCAGTATAGGGACAGGGGCCCGCTATAGGGAAGCTTTCTTT.

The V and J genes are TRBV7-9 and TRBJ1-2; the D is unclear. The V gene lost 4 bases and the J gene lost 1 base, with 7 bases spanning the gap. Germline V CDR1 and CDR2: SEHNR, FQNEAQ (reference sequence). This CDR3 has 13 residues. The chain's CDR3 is CASSSTFNYGYTF. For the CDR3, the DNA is TGTGCCAGCAGCTCTACCTTTAACTATGGCTACACCTTC.

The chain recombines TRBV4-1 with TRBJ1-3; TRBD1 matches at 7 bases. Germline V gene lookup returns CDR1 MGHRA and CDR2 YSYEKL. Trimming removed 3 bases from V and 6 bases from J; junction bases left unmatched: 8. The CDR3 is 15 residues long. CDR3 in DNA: TGCGCCAGCAGCCACCCGACAGGGATAGAAAACACCATATATTTT. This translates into CASSHPTGIENTIYF.

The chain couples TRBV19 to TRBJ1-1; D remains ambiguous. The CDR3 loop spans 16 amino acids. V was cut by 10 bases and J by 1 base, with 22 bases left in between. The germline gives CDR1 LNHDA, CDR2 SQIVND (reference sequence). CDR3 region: CATTHPGDLGNTEAFF. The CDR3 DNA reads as TGTGCCACCACCCACCCCGGGGATTTGGGGAACACTGAAGCTTTCTTT.

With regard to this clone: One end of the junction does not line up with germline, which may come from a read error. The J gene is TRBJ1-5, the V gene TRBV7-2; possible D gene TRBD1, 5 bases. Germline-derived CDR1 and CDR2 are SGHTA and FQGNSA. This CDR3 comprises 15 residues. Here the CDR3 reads CVSSLTWGGNQPQHF. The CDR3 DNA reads TGTGTCAGCAGCTTAACTTGGGGGGGCAATCAGCCCCAGCATTTT.

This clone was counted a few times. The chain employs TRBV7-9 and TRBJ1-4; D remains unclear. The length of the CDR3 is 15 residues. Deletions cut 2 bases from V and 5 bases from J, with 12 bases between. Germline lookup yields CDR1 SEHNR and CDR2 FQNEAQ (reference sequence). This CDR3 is CASSLYGEGNEKLFF. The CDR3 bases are TGTGCCAGCAGCTTATACGGGGAGGGAAATGAAAAACTGTTTTTT.

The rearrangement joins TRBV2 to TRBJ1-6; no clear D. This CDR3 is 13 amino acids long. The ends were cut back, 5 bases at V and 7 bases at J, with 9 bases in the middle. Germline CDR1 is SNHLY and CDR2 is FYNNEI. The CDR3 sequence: CASSTEQNSPLHF. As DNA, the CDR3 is TGTGCCAGCAGTACGGAACAGAATTCACCCCTCCACTTT.

The CDR3 sequence: CASSLGGAALEEKLFF. CDR3 DNA sequence: TGTGCCAGCAGCTTGGGTGGCGCAGCCCTAGAGGAAAAACTGTTTTTT. The gene calls are TRBV5-4 and TRBJ1-4, with D uncertain. The CDR3 runs 16 residues. V was clipped by 0 bases and J by 8 bases, with 17 bases between them. CDR1 and CDR2 from the germline V gene are SGHNT and YYREEE (reference sequence).

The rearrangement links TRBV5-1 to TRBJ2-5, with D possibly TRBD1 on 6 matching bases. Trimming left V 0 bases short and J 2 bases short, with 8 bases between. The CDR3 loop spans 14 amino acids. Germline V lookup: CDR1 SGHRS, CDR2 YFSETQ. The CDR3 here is CASSLVQGQETQYF. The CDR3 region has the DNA TGCGCCAGCAGCTTGGTACAGGGTCAAGAGACCCAGTACTTC. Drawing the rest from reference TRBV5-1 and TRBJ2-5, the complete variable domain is KAGVTQTPRYLIKTRGQQVTLSCSPISGHRSVSWYQQTPGQGLQFLFEYFSETQRNKGNFPGRFSGRQFSNSRSEMNVSTLELGDSALYLCASSLVQGQETQYFGPGTRLLVL.